This is a list of T cell receptor beta chains from one sample in a study of identical twins. TCRdb redid the calling of the 5' RACE reads with MiXCR, one entry per CDR3 protein. The sample lists 500,000 or so distinct CDR3 sequences, roughly an eighth occurring once. This sample also belongs to another study, concerning yellow fever vaccine responses in identical twins.

Sequenced sample: CD4+ T cells sorted from blood. The receptors come from a woman aged 18-29 years in good health. The CDR3 runs from the conserved cysteine through the conserved F or W. The order of the fields is V gene, D gene, J gene, clone size, CDR3 protein, CDR3 DNA. D genes are given only for firm matches. Size is stated for part of the rows, as once, few or many counts, or as a class when the clone is expanded.

V gene: TRBV12-3/TRBV12-4; D gene: .; J gene: TRBJ1-5; clone size: .; CDR3 protein: CASSGRSLQPQHF; CDR3 DNA: TGTGCCAGCAGCGGCAGGTCACTGCAGCCCCAGCATTTT
V gene: TRBV15; D gene: .; J gene: TRBJ2-7; clone size: few; CDR3 protein: CATSRVLGGKSSYEQYF; CDR3 DNA: TGTGCCACCAGCAGAGTGCTCGGCGGGAAGAGCTCCTACGAGCAGTACTTC
V gene: TRBV2; D gene: TRBD1; J gene: TRBJ2-1; clone size: .; CDR3 protein: CATSGQGLREQFF; CDR3 DNA: TGTGCCACGTCCGGACAGGGTCTCAGGGAGCAGTTCTTC
V gene: TRBV12-3/TRBV12-4; D gene: .; J gene: TRBJ1-6; clone size: many; CDR3 protein: CASSPTGKYSPLHF; CDR3 DNA: TGTGCCAGCAGCCCGACAGGAAAATATTCACCCCTCCACTTT
V gene: TRBV15; D gene: .; J gene: TRBJ2-3; clone size: few; CDR3 protein: CATSRDPGDTQYF; CDR3 DNA: TGTGCCACCAGCAGAGATCCGGGGGATACGCAGTATTTT
V gene: TRBV6-5; D gene: .; J gene: TRBJ2-7; clone size: few; CDR3 protein: CASSYRDVGYEQYF; CDR3 DNA: TGTGCCAGCAGTTACCGGGACGTTGGCTACGAGCAGTACTTC
V gene: TRBV10-3; D gene: TRBD1; J gene: TRBJ2-7; clone size: .; CDR3 protein: CAISDLNGQGGTYEQYF; CDR3 DNA: TGTGCCATCAGCGACCTGAACGGACAGGGGGGAACCTACGAGCAGTACTTC
V gene: TRBV4-2; D gene: .; J gene: TRBJ1-5; clone size: few; CDR3 protein: CASSHGGEQPQHF; CDR3 DNA: TGTGCCAGCAGCCATGGGGGCGAACAGCCCCAGCATTTT
V gene: TRBV7-6; D gene: .; J gene: TRBJ2-7; clone size: .; CDR3 protein: CASSLDRATYEQYF; CDR3 DNA: TGTGCCAGCAGCTTAGACAGGGCAACCTACGAGCAGTACTTC
V gene: TRBV7-9; D gene: .; J gene: TRBJ1-5; clone size: many; CDR3 protein: CASSSAGTSNQPQHF; CDR3 DNA: TGTGCCAGCAGCTCTGCCGGGACCTCCAATCAGCCCCAGCATTTT
V gene: TRBV25-1; D gene: TRBD1; J gene: TRBJ2-7; clone size: few; CDR3 protein: CASSVTRQGPSSYEQYF; CDR3 DNA: TGTGCCAGCAGTGTAACAAGACAGGGACCAAGCTCCTACGAGCAGTACTTC
V gene: TRBV2; D gene: TRBD1; J gene: TRBJ2-7; clone size: few; CDR3 protein: CASSPRTGSNEQYF; CDR3 DNA: TGTGCCAGCAGTCCAAGGACAGGTTCCAACGAGCAGTACTTC
V gene: TRBV6-1; D gene: TRBD1; J gene: TRBJ2-7; clone size: .; CDR3 protein: CAISGGQGVSYEQYF; CDR3 DNA: TGTGCCATTTCCGGGGGACAGGGGGTGTCCTACGAGCAGTACTTC
V gene: TRBV12-3/TRBV12-4; D gene: .; J gene: TRBJ2-2; clone size: .; CDR3 protein: CASSDRGGDTGELFF; CDR3 DNA: TGTGCCAGCAGTGACAGGGGAGGGGACACCGGGGAGCTGTTTTTT
V gene: TRBV23-1; D gene: TRBD2; J gene: TRBJ2-3; clone size: many; CDR3 protein: CASRRTSGRTDTQYF; CDR3 DNA: TGCGCCAGCAGACGAACTAGCGGGAGAACAGATACGCAGTATTTT
V gene: TRBV10-2; D gene: TRBD2; J gene: TRBJ2-1; clone size: few; CDR3 protein: CASGTSGSREQFF; CDR3 DNA: TGCGCCAGCGGGACTAGCGGGAGCAGGGAGCAGTTCTTC
V gene: TRBV20-1; D gene: .; J gene: TRBJ2-2; clone size: .; CDR3 protein: CSARRDLYGELFF; CDR3 DNA: TGCAGTGCCCGCCGGGACCTCTACGGGGAGCTGTTTTTT
V gene: TRBV12-5; D gene: TRBD2; J gene: TRBJ2-1; clone size: .; CDR3 protein: CASGLNKKSGTSGSSYNEQFF; CDR3 DNA: TGTGCTAGTGGTTTAAATAAAAAATCCGGGACTAGCGGATCCTCCTACAATGAGCAGTTCTTC
V gene: TRBV5-1; D gene: .; J gene: TRBJ2-2; clone size: few; CDR3 protein: CASCGELRLSRTNTGELFF; CDR3 DNA: TGCGCCAGCTGTGGTGAATTAAGACTTTCCCGTACGAACACCGGGGAGCTGTTTTTT
V gene: TRBV6-5; D gene: .; J gene: TRBJ2-2; clone size: few; CDR3 protein: CASSYLTSLGELFF; CDR3 DNA: TGTGCCAGCAGTTACCTAACTAGTTTGGGGGAGCTGTTTTTT
V gene: TRBV5-1; D gene: TRBD1; J gene: TRBJ1-2; clone size: few; CDR3 protein: CASSLVGDSDIDYGYTF; CDR3 DNA: TGCGCCAGCAGCTTGGTGGGGGACAGTGACATTGACTATGGCTACACCTTC
V gene: TRBV20-1; D gene: TRBD2; J gene: TRBJ2-3; clone size: few; CDR3 protein: CSASNSGGFFVNLYF; CDR3 DNA: TGCAGTGCTAGTAATAGCGGGGGCTTCTTTGTTAATCTGTATTTT
V gene: TRBV20-1; D gene: .; J gene: TRBJ1-3; clone size: many; CDR3 protein: CGGSSGNTIYF; CDR3 DNA: TGCGGAGGCAGCTCTGGAAACACCATATATTTT
V gene: TRBV20-1; D gene: TRBD2; J gene: TRBJ2-5; clone size: few; CDR3 protein: CSASSLAGGGRETQYF; CDR3 DNA: TGCAGTGCTAGTTCGCTAGCGGGAGGGGGTAGAGAGACCCAGTACTTC
V gene: TRBV2; D gene: TRBD2; J gene: TRBJ2-7; clone size: .; CDR3 protein: CASSESSGASYEQYF; CDR3 DNA: TGTGCCAGCAGTGAGTCTAGCGGGGCGTCCTACGAGCAGTACTTC
V gene: TRBV5-1; D gene: .; J gene: TRBJ2-7; clone size: few; CDR3 protein: CASSLALNWRESSYEQYF; CDR3 DNA: TGCGCCAGCAGCTTGGCCCTCAACTGGCGAGAGAGCTCCTACGAGCAGTACTTC
V gene: TRBV4-2; D gene: TRBD2; J gene: TRBJ2-3; clone size: .; CDR3 protein: CASSQRLAGDYSTDTQYF; CDR3 DNA: TGTGCCAGCAGCCAAAGACTAGCGGGGGATTATAGCACAGATACGCAGTATTTT
V gene: TRBV7-6; D gene: .; J gene: TRBJ2-3; clone size: .; CDR3 protein: CASSFTPRADTQYF; CDR3 DNA: TGTGCCAGCAGCTTCACCCCCCGGGCAGATACGCAGTATTTT
V gene: TRBV11-3; D gene: .; J gene: TRBJ2-1; clone size: few; CDR3 protein: CASSFRVGNEQFF; CDR3 DNA: TGTGCCAGCAGCTTTAGGGTGGGCAATGAGCAGTTCTTC
V gene: TRBV7-9; D gene: TRBD1; J gene: TRBJ1-1; clone size: many; CDR3 protein: CASSLKQGRNTEAFF; CDR3 DNA: TGTGCCAGCAGCTTAAAACAGGGGCGGAACACTGAAGCTTTCTTT
V gene: TRBV5-5; D gene: TRBD2; J gene: TRBJ2-1; clone size: once; CDR3 protein: CASSLFGGRDNEQFF; CDR3 DNA: TGTGCCAGCAGCTTATTCGGCGGGAGGGACAATGAGCAGTTCTTC
V gene: TRBV7-3; D gene: .; J gene: TRBJ2-3; clone size: many; CDR3 protein: CASSNGKTQYF; CDR3 DNA: TGTGCCAGCAGCAATGGTAAAACGCAGTATTTT
V gene: TRBV27; D gene: .; J gene: TRBJ2-2; clone size: few; CDR3 protein: CASIAYPTGELFF; CDR3 DNA: TGTGCCAGCATCGCCTATCCCACCGGGGAGCTGTTTTTT
V gene: TRBV27; D gene: .; J gene: TRBJ1-4; clone size: .; CDR3 protein: CASSSRGTNEKLFF; CDR3 DNA: TGTGCCAGCAGTTCCAGGGGAACTAATGAAAAACTGTTTTTT
V gene: TRBV7-7; D gene: TRBD2; J gene: TRBJ2-1; clone size: .; CDR3 protein: CASSTGLAGVGNEQFF; CDR3 DNA: TGTGCTAGCAGCACGGGACTAGCGGGAGTGGGTAATGAGCAGTTCTTC
V gene: TRBV11-2; D gene: TRBD1; J gene: TRBJ1-6; clone size: many; CDR3 protein: CASSLDYGQGAQTPLHF; CDR3 DNA: TGTGCCAGCAGCTTAGATTACGGACAGGGGGCGCAGACACCCCTCCACTTT
V gene: TRBV4-3; D gene: TRBD1; J gene: TRBJ2-7; clone size: .; CDR3 protein: CASSHQTGGKTYEQYF; CDR3 DNA: TGCGCCAGCAGCCACCAGACAGGGGGCAAAACCTACGAGCAGTACTTC
V gene: TRBV19; D gene: .; J gene: TRBJ1-2; clone size: .; CDR3 protein: CASSKEAAPYYGYTF; CDR3 DNA: TGTGCCAGTAGTAAGGAGGCAGCCCCTTACTATGGCTACACCTTC
V gene: TRBV10-3; D gene: .; J gene: TRBJ2-5; clone size: .; CDR3 protein: CASGVGGASKETQYF; CDR3 DNA: TGTGCCTCCGGAGTTGGGGGGGCGAGCAAAGAGACCCAGTACTTC
V gene: TRBV6-2/TRBV6-3; D gene: TRBD2; J gene: TRBJ2-1; clone size: few; CDR3 protein: CASRPPSGRAGEQFF; CDR3 DNA: TGTGCCAGCCGACCCCCTAGCGGGAGGGCCGGTGAGCAGTTCTTC
V gene: TRBV15; D gene: .; J gene: TRBJ2-3; clone size: few; CDR3 protein: CATSIDTGRESTDTQYF; CDR3 DNA: TGTGCCACCAGTATAGACACAGGCCGGGAAAGCACAGATACGCAGTATTTT
V gene: TRBV20-1; D gene: TRBD1; J gene: TRBJ2-4; clone size: .; CDR3 protein: CSARDRTGSIQYF; CDR3 DNA: TGCAGTGCTAGAGACAGGACAGGGTCGATTCAGTACTTC
V gene: TRBV7-9; D gene: TRBD1; J gene: TRBJ2-3; clone size: .; CDR3 protein: CASSLVTGGTDTQYF; CDR3 DNA: TGTGCCAGCAGCTTAGTAACAGGGGGTACAGATACGCAGTATTTT
V gene: TRBV29-1; D gene: .; J gene: TRBJ1-1; clone size: many; CDR3 protein: CSVGIGNTEAFF; CDR3 DNA: TGCAGCGTTGGAATCGGGAACACTGAAGCTTTCTTT
V gene: TRBV10-3; D gene: .; J gene: TRBJ2-7; clone size: few; CDR3 protein: CATGQDSYEQYF; CDR3 DNA: TGTGCCACCGGCCAGGATTCTTACGAGCAGTACTTC
V gene: TRBV28; D gene: TRBD1; J gene: TRBJ1-6; clone size: .; CDR3 protein: CASSNDRDSPLHF; CDR3 DNA: TGTGCCAGCAGTAACGACAGGGATTCACCCCTCCACTTT
V gene: TRBV28; D gene: .; J gene: TRBJ1-2; clone size: many; CDR3 protein: CASSSSGTVYGYTF; CDR3 DNA: .
V gene: TRBV12-3/TRBV12-4; D gene: .; J gene: TRBJ1-3; clone size: many; CDR3 protein: CASFIDGNTIYF; CDR3 DNA: TGTGCCAGTTTTATCGATGGAAACACCATATATTTT
V gene: TRBV5-1; D gene: TRBD2; J gene: TRBJ2-5; clone size: few; CDR3 protein: CASSLNPPSGGVIQETQYF; CDR3 DNA: TGCGCCAGCAGCTTGAACCCCCCTAGCGGGGGGGTAATACAAGAGACCCAGTACTTC
V gene: TRBV10-3; D gene: .; J gene: TRBJ2-5; clone size: .; CDR3 protein: CAISELLIYTPTQALQETQYF; CDR3 DNA: TGTGCCATCAGTGAGCTCCTCATTTACACCCCCACACAAGCACTACAAGAGACCCAGTACTTC
V gene: TRBV9; D gene: .; J gene: TRBJ1-1; clone size: many; CDR3 protein: CASSPPGNTEAFF; CDR3 DNA: TGTGCCAGCAGCCCCCCGGGCAACACTGAAGCTTTCTTT
V gene: TRBV29-1; D gene: TRBD1; J gene: TRBJ1-4; clone size: few; CDR3 protein: CSVRTRDRAEKLFF; CDR3 DNA: TGCAGCGTTCGTACCCGAGACAGGGCTGAAAAACTGTTTTTT